This entry describes one T cell receptor beta chain. This sample was taken from a study of blood T cell repertoires in COVID-19. The V and J ends lost 5 bases and 5 bases, in that order; junction bases with no gene match: 9. The CDR3 sequence is 14 residues long. The germline gives CDR1 LNHDA, CDR2 SQIVND (reference sequence). Produced via immunoSEQ multiplex PCR; TCRdb's table is partial and in-frame only. Of about 83,000 clones in the sample, 86% were seen once. The TCR originated in a man between 50 and 59 years old with active COVID-19. The specimen was peripheral blood. V and J are TRBV19 and TRBJ2-7, with 7 bases fitting TRBD2. The CDR3 DNA reads as TGTGCCAGTAGTTCCCGGGGGGTTTCTGACGAGCAGTACTTC. It translates to CASSSRGVSDEQYF. Full variable domain (missing parts from reference TRBV19 and TRBJ2-7): DGGITQSPKYLFRKEGQNVTLSCEQNLNHDAMYWYRQDPGQGLRLIYYSQIVNDFQKGDIAEGYSVSREKKESFPLTVTSAQKNPTAFYLCASSSRGVSDEQYFGPGTRLTVT.